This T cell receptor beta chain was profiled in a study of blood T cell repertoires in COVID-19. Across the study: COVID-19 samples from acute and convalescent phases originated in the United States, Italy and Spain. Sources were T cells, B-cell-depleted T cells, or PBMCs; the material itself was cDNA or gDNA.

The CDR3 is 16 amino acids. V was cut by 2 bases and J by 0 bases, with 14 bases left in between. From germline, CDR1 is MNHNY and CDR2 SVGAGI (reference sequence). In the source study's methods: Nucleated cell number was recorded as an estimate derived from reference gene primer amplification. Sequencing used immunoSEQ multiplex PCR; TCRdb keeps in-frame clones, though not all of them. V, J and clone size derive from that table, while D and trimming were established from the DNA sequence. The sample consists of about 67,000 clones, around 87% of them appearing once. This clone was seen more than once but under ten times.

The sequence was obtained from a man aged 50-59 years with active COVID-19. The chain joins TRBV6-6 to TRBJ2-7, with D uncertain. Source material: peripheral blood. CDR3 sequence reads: CASSYPPRSSSYEQYF. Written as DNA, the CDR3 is TGTGCCAGCAGTTACCCCCCGAGGTCTAGCTCCTACGAGCAGTACTTC.